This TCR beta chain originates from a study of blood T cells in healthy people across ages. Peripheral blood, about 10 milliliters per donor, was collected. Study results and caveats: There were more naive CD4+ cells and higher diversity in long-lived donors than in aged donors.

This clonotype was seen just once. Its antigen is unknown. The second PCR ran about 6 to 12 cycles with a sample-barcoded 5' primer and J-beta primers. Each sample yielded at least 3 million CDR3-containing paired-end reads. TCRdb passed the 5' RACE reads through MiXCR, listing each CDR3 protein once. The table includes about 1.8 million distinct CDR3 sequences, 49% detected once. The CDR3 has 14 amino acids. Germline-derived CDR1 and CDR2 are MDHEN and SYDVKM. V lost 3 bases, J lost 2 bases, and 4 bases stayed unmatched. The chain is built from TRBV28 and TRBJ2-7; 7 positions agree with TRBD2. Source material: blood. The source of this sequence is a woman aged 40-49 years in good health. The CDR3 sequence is CASSLGGDPYEQYF. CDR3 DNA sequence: TGTGCCAGCAGTTTGGGGGGGGACCCCTACGAGCAGTACTTC.